A single T cell receptor (beta chain) is shown here with its context. Its cognate antigen is unknown. J was trimmed by 4 bases and V by 4 bases; bases with no gene match: 6. The CDR3 totals 14 residues. The V gene's germline CDR1 is LNHDA and CDR2 SQIVND (reference sequence). 60 Vbeta and 13 Jbeta primers were used in PCR. Sequencing was performed with immunoSEQ multiplex PCR; in TCRdb, only in-frame clones are kept and a portion is missing. Of 110,000 to 150,000 clones in the sample, more than 8% were seen once. The data were taken from a study of cytomegalovirus exposure and HLA in healthy donors. General study points: At a 0.05 false discovery rate, a later analysis found roughly 17,000 TCR beta sequences to be associated with HLA alleles.

The TCR comes from a middle-aged man in good health and CMV-seronegative. This chain connects TRBV19 to TRBJ1-2; 7 bases are a match to TRBD1. Sequenced material: PBMCs. The CDR3 coding sequence is TGTGCCAGTAGTACAACAGGGGACCGCTATGGCTACACCTTC. Translated, it gives CASSTTGDRYGYTF.